These 5 T cell receptor beta chains were all obtained from the same sample, sequenced in a study of T cells in Graves' hyperthyroidism and ophthalmopathy. Amplified regions were TCR beta CDR3 sequences from RNA transcripts. The primer set for the first-round RT-PCR of the TCR CDR3 was HTBI. TCRdb passed the multiplex PCR reads through MiXCR, listing each CDR3 protein once. This sample has hundreds of thousands of distinct CDR3 sequences; around 13% occur once, and the top ten carry 34%. Sequencing used blood. The receptors were gathered from a woman aged 40 to 49 with Graves' ophthalmopathy.

This clonotype was seen at least ten times. The chain's CDR3 is CASSPRTSPWETQYF. DNA of the CDR3: TGTGCCAGCAGCCCCAGAACTAGCCCCTGGGAGACCCAGTACTTC. This sequence joins TRBV9 and TRBJ2-5; tentative D call: TRBD2 (6 bases). This CDR3 spans 15 amino acids. V lost 4 bases, J lost 5 bases, and 18 bases lay in between. Germline-derived CDR1 and CDR2 are SGDLS and YYNGEE.

The sample holds many counts of this clonotype. Here the CDR3 reads CASSIGLAGGREQYF. For the CDR3, the DNA is TGTGCCAGCAGCATAGGACTAGCGGGAGGGAGGGAGCAGTACTTC. This sequence joins TRBV7-6 and TRBJ2-7; 15 bases fit TRBD2. CDR3 length: 15 residues. CDR1 is SGHVS and CDR2 is FNYEAQ in the germline V gene. The ends lost 5 bases at V and 7 bases at J; junction bases unmatched: 6.

In its sample, this clonotype was seen many times. The rearrangement joins TRBV20-1 to TRBJ2-3; weak D call: TRBD1 (8 bases). This CDR3 has 13 amino acids. CDR1 and CDR2 (germline): DFQATT, SNEGSKA (reference sequence). Trimming pared 6 bases from V and 3 bases from J, leaving 13 bases between. CDR3: CSAPQGGTDTQYF. As DNA, the CDR3 is TGCAGTGCCCCACAGGGGGGGACAGATACGCAGTATTTT.

This clonotype was recorded many times. This chain joins TRBV25-1 and TRBJ1-1, with 7 bases matching TRBD1. CDR3 size: 15 residues. V lost 4 bases to trimming and J lost 0 bases; unmatched junction nucleotides: 5. From germline, CDR1 is MGHDK and CDR2 SYGVNS. Written as DNA, the CDR3 is TGTGCCAGCAGTGTGCTGACAGGGTTGAACACTGAAGCTTTCTTT. It specifies CASSVLTGLNTEAFF.

This clonotype appeared many times. V gene TRBV5-1 combines with J gene TRBJ1-6; 7 nucleotides agree with TRBD1. The ends lost 2 bases at V and 7 bases at J; junction bases unmatched: 6. The CDR3 has 15 amino acids. Per germline, CDR1 SGHRS and CDR2 YFSETQ. The CDR3 sequence is CASSFGQGGNSPLHF. The CDR3 DNA follows: TGCGCCAGCAGCTTCGGCCAGGGGGGGAATTCACCCCTCCACTTT. Supplemented by reference TRBV5-1 and TRBJ1-6, the full variable domain reads KAGVTQTPRYLIKTRGQQVTLSCSPISGHRSVSWYQQTPGQGLQFLFEYFSETQRNKGNFPGRFSGRQFSNSRSEMNVSTLELGDSALYLCASSFGQGGNSPLHFGNGTRLTVT.